The T cell receptor beta chain described here comes from a study of metastatic and nonmetastatic thyroid tumors. Study overall: Where malignant and benign thyroid patients were concerned, repertoires were compared across blood and tumor or nodule tissue. Broader study findings: The reported finding was significantly higher TCR beta diversity in malignant thyroid tumors relative to benign nodules, in blood and tumor.

The germline V gene has CDR1 MNHEY and CDR2 SMNVEV (reference sequence). CDR3 size: 14 residues. Under the authors' procedure: Across clinicopathological groups, CDR3 differences served as the basis for building a distant-metastasis classifier for papillary thyroid cancer. Using MiXCR, TCRdb re-called clones from the PCR reads. TCRdb's processing, not the study's, gives the V and J calls here. The data show about 22,000 clones, less than 20% seen once. This clone has a handful of counts. Its antigen is not known. At one boundary the junction diverges from the germline segment, which might be a read error. Patients had received no treatment of any kind before thyroid surgery.

The receptor comes from a male donor with papillary thyroid cancer or a benign thyroid nodule (not recorded which). Some clones in this sample may be carry-over from other donors' samples. Specimen: adjacent normal tissue. The chain combines TRBV27 with TRBJ2-1, with D perhaps matching TRBD2 (5 bases). This CDR3 is CATRLRAGGNDQFF. CDR3 coding DNA: TGTGCCACTCGACTGCGGGCTGGAGGCAATGATCAGTTCTTC.